What follows are 19 T cell receptor beta chains derived from one specimen sequenced in a study of identical twins. TCRdb analysed the 5' RACE reads with MiXCR anew, one entry per CDR3 protein. The sample has about 480,000 distinct CDR3 sequences, approximately 15% seen once. In addition, the sample was reused for a study of yellow fever vaccine responses in identical twins.

The sample was CD4+ T cells sorted from blood. The receptors were gathered from a woman between 18 and 30 years old in good health.

This clonotype has only a few counts. The chain recombines TRBV12-3 or TRBV12-4 with TRBJ2-7, with D unresolved. The CDR3 runs 13 residues. With 4 bases removed from V and 4 bases from J, the gap between germline ends came to 11 bases. This CDR3 reads CASSSGVIYEQYF. CDR3 DNA sequence: TGTGCCAGCAGTTCTGGGGTCATTTACGAGCAGTACTTC.

The chain links TRBV7-2 to TRBJ1-2, with a possible D match to TRBD1 (5 bases). The CDR3 covers 12 residues. CDR1 and CDR2 from the germline V gene are SGHTA and FQGNSA. V lost 5 bases and J lost 4, with 8 bases in between. CDR3 DNA sequence: TGTGCCAGCAGCACAGGACGCTATGGCTACACCTTC. This translates into CASSTGRYGYTF.

The chain carries TRBV5-6 and TRBJ2-3; the D gene is possibly TRBD1 (5 bases). Trimming took 0 bases from V and 7 from J, leaving 21 bases between them. The CDR3 consists of 17 residues. Germline values: CDR1 SGHDT, CDR2 YYEEEE. The chain's CDR3 is CASSLERQGFRRNTQYF. CDR3 nucleotides: TGTGCCAGCAGCTTGGAACGGCAGGGATTTAGGCGGAATACGCAGTATTTT.

This clonotype has a count of ten or more. The chain employs TRBV12-3 or TRBV12-4 and TRBJ2-5; D assignment may be TRBD1 or TRBD2 (6 bases each). V was clipped by 8 bases and J by 4 bases, with 20 bases between them. The CDR3 contains 15 residues. CDR3 in amino acids: CASALGGQPRETQYF. The CDR3 bases are TGTGCCAGCGCCCTGGGGGGCCAGCCAAGAGAGACCCAGTACTTC.

The gene calls are TRBV12-1 and TRBJ1-1; the D segment call TRBD1 is taken from the table without a DNA check. TRBV12-1 is a listed pseudogene. This CDR3 is 15 amino acids long. The CDR3: CASIRDRGRKGKAFF. CDR3 bases: TGCGCCAGCATCCGGGACAGGGGGCGCAAGGGTAAAGCTTTCTTT.

This clonotype was recorded at least ten times. The DNA of the CDR3 is TGTGCCAGCCAAGACAGGGGGCGGAACTATGGCTACACCTTC. Protein sequence: CASQDRGRNYGYTF. The chain employs TRBV6-1 and TRBJ1-2; 10 bases agree with TRBD1. The CDR3 totals 14 residues. Germline assignment: CDR1 MNHNS and CDR2 SASEGT. J lost 2 bases, V lost 8 bases, and 5 bases had no gene match.

This clonotype showed up just a few times. The genes are TRBV7-9 and TRBJ1-4; D is unresolved. Germline V lookup: CDR1 SEHNR, CDR2 FQNEAQ (reference sequence). The CDR3 covers 14 residues. V gave up 1 base and J gave up 3 bases, with 6 bases separating them. CDR3 protein: CASSLGAANEKLFF. As DNA, the CDR3 is TGTGCCAGCAGCTTAGGGGCAGCTAATGAAAAACTGTTTTTT.

This clonotype was observed at least ten times. The rearrangement joins TRBV2 to TRBJ2-3; 10 positions agree with TRBD2. Trimming at V came to 6 bases and at J to 6 bases, leaving 3 bases not matched to a gene. Germline lookup yields CDR1 SNHLY and CDR2 FYNNEI. The CDR3 has 13 amino acids. The CDR3 sequence is CASSDSGGDTQYF. The DNA of the CDR3 is TGTGCCAGCAGCGATAGCGGGGGGGATACGCAGTATTTT.

Only a few counts were recorded for this clonotype. V is TRBV5-1 and J is TRBJ1-1; D is ambiguous. CDR3 length: 15 amino acids. Looked up from germline, CDR1 is SGHRS and CDR2 is YFSETQ. Trimming took 0 bases from V and 1 from J, leaving 10 bases between them. The CDR3 DNA reads TGCGCCAGCAGCTTGGATGTCGGAAAGAACACTGAAGCTTTCTTT. It yields the protein CASSLDVGKNTEAFF.

This chain links TRBV5-1 with TRBJ2-5; D unresolved. Germline lookup yields CDR1 SGHRS and CDR2 YFSETQ. This CDR3 is built from 14 residues. V lost 0 bases to trimming and J lost 5 bases, with 11 bases between them. Here the CDR3 reads CASSLGGSLETQYF. CDR3 sequence (DNA): TGCGCCAGCAGCTTGGGCGGTAGCCTGGAGACCCAGTACTTC.

The chain links TRBV5-4 to TRBJ2-3; TRBD2 aligns across 8 bases. J was trimmed by 6 bases and V by 4 bases; bases with no gene match: 10. Germline CDR1 reads SGHNT; CDR2 reads YYREEE (reference sequence). This CDR3 has 15 amino acids. The CDR3 loop is CASSLGASGSDTQYF. CDR3 DNA sequence: TGTGCCAGCAGCCTGGGGGCTAGCGGGTCGGATACGCAGTATTTT.

A few counts support this clonotype. The chain combines TRBV5-1 with TRBJ1-1; 7 bases align to TRBD1. Germline V gene sequence: CDR1 SGHRS, CDR2 YFSETQ. The length of the CDR3 is 14 residues. With 0 bases clipped from V and 3 bases from J, the junction kept 2 bases outside the gene matches. The CDR3 region is CASSLAGQDTEAFF. The CDR3, as DNA: TGCGCCAGCAGCTTGGCCGGACAGGACACTGAAGCTTTCTTT.

Only a few counts were recorded for this clonotype. One end of the junction is discordant with germline, which a read error may explain. V gene TRBV14 combines with J gene TRBJ1-2, with D possibly being TRBD1 (5 bases). In germline, CDR1 is SGHDN, CDR2 FVKESK. The CDR3 contains 16 residues. The CDR3 is CASSQGWGIPNYGYTF. DNA for the CDR3: TGTGCCAGCAGTCAAGGGTGGGGGATCCCTAACTATGGCTACACCTTC.

This clonotype occurred a few times. The chain joins TRBV10-3 to TRBJ2-1, with TRBD2 matching 9 bases. The CDR3 is made up of 14 amino acids. Germline lookup yields CDR1 ENHRY and CDR2 SYGVKD. Trimming removed 10 bases from V and 7 bases from J; junction bases left unmatched: 11. This CDR3 reads CATNAGGRANEQFF. The CDR3 DNA follows: TGTGCCACCAACGCGGGCGGGAGGGCAAATGAGCAGTTCTTC.

The chain recombines TRBV20-1 with TRBJ2-1, with a weak D call TRBD1 (5 bases). Germline V gene data show CDR1 as DFQATT and CDR2 as SNEGSKA (reference sequence). Trimming removed 5 bases at V and 10 bases at J, with 24 bases between. The CDR3 is 15 residues long. In DNA, the CDR3 is TGCAGTGCTTCCCGTACTTCGGCAACTCAGGGCGAGCAGTTCTTC. Encoded protein: CSASRTSATQGEQFF.

The chain joins TRBV7-9 to TRBJ1-1; D gene ambiguous. CDR3 size: 14 residues. Germline V gene lookup returns CDR1 SEHNR and CDR2 FQNEAQ (reference sequence). Trimming removed 0 bases at V and 7 bases at J, with 12 bases between. CDR3 residues: CASSLAILSSEAFF. The CDR3 region has the DNA TGTGCCAGCAGCTTAGCTATTCTTTCGAGTGAAGCTTTCTTT.

The V gene is TRBV20-1, the J gene TRBJ2-6; D call uncertain. CDR3 length equals 15 residues. V was trimmed by 3 bases and J by 0 bases, leaving 9 bases between them. Germline V gene lookup returns CDR1 DFQATT and CDR2 SNEGSKA (reference sequence). CDR3 DNA: TGCAGTGCTAGGAGCAGATTCTCTGGGGCCAACGTCCTGACTTTC. This codes for CSARSRFSGANVLTF.

This clonotype appeared a few times. The chain combines TRBV27 with TRBJ2-3, with no clear D. This CDR3 is 14 amino acids long. Trimming pared 4 bases from V and 4 bases from J, leaving 12 bases between. The germline V gene has CDR1 MNHEY and CDR2 SMNVEV (reference sequence). Written as DNA, the CDR3 is TGTGCCAGCAGTTGGGCAAGAGACGCAGATACGCAGTATTTT. This translates into CASSWARDADTQYF.

This clonotype was seen a handful of times. J is TRBJ2-7 and V is TRBV9; 8 nucleotides line up with TRBD1. The V segment lost 0 bases and the J segment 7 bases; nucleotides outside the gene matches: 12. This CDR3 is 16 amino acids long. CDR1 and CDR2 from the germline V gene are SGDLS and YYNGEE. CDR3 amino acids: CASSVGGGRGPGEQYF. The CDR3 DNA reads as TGTGCCAGCAGCGTAGGAGGGGGCAGGGGGCCGGGGGAGCAGTACTTC.